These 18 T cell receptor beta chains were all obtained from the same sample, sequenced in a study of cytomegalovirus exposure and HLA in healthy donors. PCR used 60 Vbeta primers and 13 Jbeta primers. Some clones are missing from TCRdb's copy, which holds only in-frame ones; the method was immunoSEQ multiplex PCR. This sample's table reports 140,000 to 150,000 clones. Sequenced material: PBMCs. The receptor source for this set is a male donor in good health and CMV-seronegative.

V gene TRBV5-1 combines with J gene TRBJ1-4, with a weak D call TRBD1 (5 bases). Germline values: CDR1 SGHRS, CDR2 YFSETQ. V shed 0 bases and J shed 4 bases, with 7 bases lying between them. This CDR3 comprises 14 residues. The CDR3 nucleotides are TGCGCCAGCAGCTTGGGGGGCTTTAATGAAAAACTGTTTTTT. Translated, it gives CASSLGGFNEKLFF. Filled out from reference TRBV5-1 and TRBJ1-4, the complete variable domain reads KAGVTQTPRYLIKTRGQQVTLSCSPISGHRSVSWYQQTPGQGLQFLFEYFSETQRNKGNFPGRFSGRQFSNSRSEMNVSTLELGDSALYLCASSLGGFNEKLFFGSGTQLSVL.

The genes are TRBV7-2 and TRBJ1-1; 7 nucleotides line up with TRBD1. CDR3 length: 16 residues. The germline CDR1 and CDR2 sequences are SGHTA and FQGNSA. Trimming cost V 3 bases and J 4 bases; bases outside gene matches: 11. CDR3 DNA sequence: TGTGCCAGCAGCTTCAACAGGGGAGCTGTGGGCACTGAAGCTTTCTTT. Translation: CASSFNRGAVGTEAFF.

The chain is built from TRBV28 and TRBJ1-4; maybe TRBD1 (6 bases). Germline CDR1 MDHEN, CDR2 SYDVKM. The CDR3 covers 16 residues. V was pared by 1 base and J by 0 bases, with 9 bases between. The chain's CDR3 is CASSLSGQSTNEKLFF. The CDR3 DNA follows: TGTGCCAGCAGTTTATCCGGACAGTCAACTAATGAAAAACTGTTTTTT.

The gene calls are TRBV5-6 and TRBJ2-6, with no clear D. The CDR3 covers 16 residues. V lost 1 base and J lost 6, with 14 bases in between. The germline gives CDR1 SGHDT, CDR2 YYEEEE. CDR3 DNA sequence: TGTGCCAGCAGCTTGCGAGAGACGAGGCTGGCCAACGTCCTGACTTTC. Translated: CASSLRETRLANVLTF. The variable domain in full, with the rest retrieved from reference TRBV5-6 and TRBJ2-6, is DAGVTQSPTHLIKTRGQQVTLRCSPKSGHDTVSWYQQALGQGPQFIFQYYEEEERQRGNFPDRFSGHQFPNYSSELNVNALLLGDSALYLCASSLRETRLANVLTFGAGSRLTVL.

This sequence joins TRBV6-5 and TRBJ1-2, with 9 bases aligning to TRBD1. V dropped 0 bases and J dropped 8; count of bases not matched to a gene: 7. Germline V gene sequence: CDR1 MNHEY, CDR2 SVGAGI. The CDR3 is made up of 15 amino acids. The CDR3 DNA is TGTGCCAGCAGTTACTCAATTGGACAGGGGTTGGGCTACACCTTC. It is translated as CASSYSIGQGLGYTF.

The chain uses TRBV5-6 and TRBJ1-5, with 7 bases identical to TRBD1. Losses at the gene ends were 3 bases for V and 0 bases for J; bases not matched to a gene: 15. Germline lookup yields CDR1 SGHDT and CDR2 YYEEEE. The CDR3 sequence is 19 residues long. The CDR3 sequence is CASSSDRDRGSGSNQPQHF. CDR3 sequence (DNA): TGTGCCAGCAGCTCGGACCGGGACAGAGGATCGGGTAGCAATCAGCCCCAGCATTTT.

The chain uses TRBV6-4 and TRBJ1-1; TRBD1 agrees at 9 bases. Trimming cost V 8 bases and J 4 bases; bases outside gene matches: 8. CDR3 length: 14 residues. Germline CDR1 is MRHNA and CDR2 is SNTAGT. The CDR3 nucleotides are TGTGCCAGCGCCTCGACAGGGGGGAGCACTGAAGCTTTCTTT. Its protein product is CASASTGGSTEAFF.

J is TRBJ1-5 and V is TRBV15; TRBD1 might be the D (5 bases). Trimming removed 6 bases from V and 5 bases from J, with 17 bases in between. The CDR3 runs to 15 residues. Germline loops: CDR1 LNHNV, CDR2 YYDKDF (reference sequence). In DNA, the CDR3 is TGTGCCACCAGATGGACATCGGCGGGGCATCAGCCCCAGCATTTT. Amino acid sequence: CATRWTSAGHQPQHF.

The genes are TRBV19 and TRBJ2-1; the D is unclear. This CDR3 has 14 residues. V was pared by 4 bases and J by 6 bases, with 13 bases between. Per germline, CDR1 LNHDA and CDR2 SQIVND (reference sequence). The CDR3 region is CASSRAVSSNEQFF. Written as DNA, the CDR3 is TGTGCCAGTAGTAGGGCCGTTTCGAGCAATGAGCAGTTCTTC.

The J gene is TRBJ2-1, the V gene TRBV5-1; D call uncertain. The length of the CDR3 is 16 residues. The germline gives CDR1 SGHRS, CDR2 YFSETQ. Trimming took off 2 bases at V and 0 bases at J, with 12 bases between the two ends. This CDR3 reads CASSLPDTSSYNEQFF. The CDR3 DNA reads TGCGCCAGCAGCTTACCCGACACAAGCTCCTACAATGAGCAGTTCTTC.

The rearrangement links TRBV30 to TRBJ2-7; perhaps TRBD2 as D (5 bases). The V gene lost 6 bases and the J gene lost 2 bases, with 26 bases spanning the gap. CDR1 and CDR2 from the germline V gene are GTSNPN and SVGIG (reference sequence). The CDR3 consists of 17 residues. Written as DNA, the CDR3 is TGTGCCTGCGATGGCAGGTCCACTAGAATCCGAACCTACGAGCAGTACTTC. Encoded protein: CACDGRSTRIRTYEQYF.

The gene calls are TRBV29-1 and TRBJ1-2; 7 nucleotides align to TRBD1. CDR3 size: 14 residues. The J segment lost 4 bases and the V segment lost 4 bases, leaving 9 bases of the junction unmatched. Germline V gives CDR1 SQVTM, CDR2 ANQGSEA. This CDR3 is CSVGRDSNFYGYTF. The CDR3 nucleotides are TGCAGCGTTGGAAGGGACAGTAATTTCTATGGCTACACCTTC. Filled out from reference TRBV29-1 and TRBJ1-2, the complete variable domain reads SAVISQKPSRDICQRGTSLTIQCQVDSQVTMMFWYRQQPGQSLTLIATANQGSEATYESGFVIDKFPISRPNLTFSTLTVSNMSPEDSSIYLCSVGRDSNFYGYTFGSGTRLTVV.

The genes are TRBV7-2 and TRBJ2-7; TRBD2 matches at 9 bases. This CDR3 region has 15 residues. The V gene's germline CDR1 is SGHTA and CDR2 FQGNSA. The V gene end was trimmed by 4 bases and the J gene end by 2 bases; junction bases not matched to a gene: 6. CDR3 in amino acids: CASSSSGAGAYEQYF. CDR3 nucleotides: TGTGCCAGCAGCTCTAGCGGGGCGGGTGCCTACGAGCAGTACTTC.

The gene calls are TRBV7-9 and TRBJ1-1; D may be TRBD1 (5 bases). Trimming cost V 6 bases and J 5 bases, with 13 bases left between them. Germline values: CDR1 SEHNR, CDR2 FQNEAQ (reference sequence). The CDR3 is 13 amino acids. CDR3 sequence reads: CASRLGGGTEAFF. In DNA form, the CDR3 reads TGTGCCAGCAGGCTCGGGGGAGGGACTGAAGCTTTCTTT.

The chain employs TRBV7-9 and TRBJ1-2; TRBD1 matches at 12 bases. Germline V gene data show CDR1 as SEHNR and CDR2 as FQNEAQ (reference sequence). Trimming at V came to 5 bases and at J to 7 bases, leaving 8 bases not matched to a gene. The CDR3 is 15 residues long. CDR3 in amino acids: CASSPPGTGGFGYTF. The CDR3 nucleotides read TGTGCCAGCAGCCCCCCGGGGACAGGGGGCTTTGGCTACACCTTC.

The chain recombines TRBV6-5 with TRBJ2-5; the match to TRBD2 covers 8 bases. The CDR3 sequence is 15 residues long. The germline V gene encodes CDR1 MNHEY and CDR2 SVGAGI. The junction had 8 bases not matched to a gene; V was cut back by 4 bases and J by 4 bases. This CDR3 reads CASSSPGGLGETQYF. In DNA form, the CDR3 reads TGTGCCAGCAGTTCTCCGGGGGGGCTGGGAGAGACCCAGTACTTC.

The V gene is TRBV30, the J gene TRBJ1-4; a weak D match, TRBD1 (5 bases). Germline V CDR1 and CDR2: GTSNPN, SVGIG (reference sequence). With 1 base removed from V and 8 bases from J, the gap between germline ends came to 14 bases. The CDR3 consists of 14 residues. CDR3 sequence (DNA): TGTGCCTGGAGTGCCTCAGGGTTAAACGAAAAACTGTTTTTT. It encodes CAWSASGLNEKLFF.

The CDR3 protein is CASSLVGGYGYTF. The DNA for the CDR3 is TGTGCCAGCAGCTTAGTGGGGGGTTACGGCTACACCTTC. The rearrangement links TRBV7-2 to TRBJ1-2; the D gene is possibly TRBD1 (5 bases). The CDR3 loop spans 13 amino acids. Deletions cut 1 base from V and 8 bases from J, with 11 bases between. Per germline, CDR1 SGHTA and CDR2 FQGNSA.